This T cell receptor beta chain was identified in a study of cytomegalovirus exposure and HLA in healthy donors. Study results and limitations: One later analysis reportedly identified an Asian-associated ancestry cluster that showed fewer N-insertions than the 666-donor mean. Most TCR sequences were uncommon, yet certain public TCRs appeared in many donors.

This clone appeared a few times. Its target is unknown. The PCR contained 60 Vbeta and 13 Jbeta primers. The repertoire was sequenced with immunoSEQ multiplex PCR; TCRdb's copy has only in-frame clones and lacks some. The repertoire includes roughly 200,000 clones, 80% to 90% of them detected once, and roughly 0.32% sits in the top ten. CDR3 length: 13 residues. V lost 2 bases to trimming and J lost 4 bases, with 11 bases between them. Per the germline V gene, CDR1 is SQVTM and CDR2 is ANQGSEA. Input material: PBMCs. The receptor was isolated from a woman aged 25 to 45 in good health and CMV-seronegative. V is TRBV29-1 and J is TRBJ1-2; no clear D. CDR3 bases: TGCAGCGTTGAAAGAGGGCTAGGCTATGGCTACACCTTC. Translating it yields CSVERGLGYGYTF.